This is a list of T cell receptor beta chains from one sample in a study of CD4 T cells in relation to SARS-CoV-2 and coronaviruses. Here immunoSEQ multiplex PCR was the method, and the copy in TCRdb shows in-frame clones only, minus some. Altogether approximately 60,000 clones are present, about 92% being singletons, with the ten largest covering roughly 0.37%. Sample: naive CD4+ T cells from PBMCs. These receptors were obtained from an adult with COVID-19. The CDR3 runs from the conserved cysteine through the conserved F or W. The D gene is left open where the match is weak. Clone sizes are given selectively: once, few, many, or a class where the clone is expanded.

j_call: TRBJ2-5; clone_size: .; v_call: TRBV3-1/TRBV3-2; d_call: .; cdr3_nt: TGTGCCAGCAGCCAATTTGGCCTCCAAGAGACCCAGTACTTC; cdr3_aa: CASSQFGLQETQYF
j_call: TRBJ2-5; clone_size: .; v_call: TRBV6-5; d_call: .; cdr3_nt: TGTGCCAGCCGGCTAAGTGGGGAGACCCAGTACTTC; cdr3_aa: CASRLSGETQYF
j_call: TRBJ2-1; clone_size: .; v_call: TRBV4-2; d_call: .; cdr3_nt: TGTGCCAGCAGCCAAGACGGGACCCGCTCCTACAATGAGCAGTTCTTC; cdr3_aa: CASSQDGTRSYNEQFF
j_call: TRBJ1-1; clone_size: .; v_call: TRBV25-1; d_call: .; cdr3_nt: TGTGCCAGGGGGACACACACTGAAGCTTTCTTT; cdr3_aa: CARGTHTEAFF
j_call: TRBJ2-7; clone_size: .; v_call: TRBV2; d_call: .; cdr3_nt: TGTGCCAGCAGACTCAGGGGCCTGGTCTACGAGCAGTACTTC; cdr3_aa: CASRLRGLVYEQYF
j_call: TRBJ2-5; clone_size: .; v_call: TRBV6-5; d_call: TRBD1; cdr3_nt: TGTGCCAGCAGCAAGGGACAGCCCACCGGAGAGACCCAGTACTTC; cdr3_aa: CASSKGQPTGETQYF
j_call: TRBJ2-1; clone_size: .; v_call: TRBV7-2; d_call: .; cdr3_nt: TGTGCCAGCAGCTTAAGGGAAGTATCCTACAATGAGCAGTTCTTC; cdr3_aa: CASSLREVSYNEQFF
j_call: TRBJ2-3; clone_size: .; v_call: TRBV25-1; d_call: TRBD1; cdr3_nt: TGTGCCAGCAGTGATTCAGGGGGCGCAGATACGCAGTATTTT; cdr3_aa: CASSDSGGADTQYF
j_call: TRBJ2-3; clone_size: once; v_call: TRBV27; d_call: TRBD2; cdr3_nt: TGTGCCAGCAGTTTAGGACTAGCGGAGAACACAGATACGCAGTATTTT; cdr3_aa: CASSLGLAENTDTQYF
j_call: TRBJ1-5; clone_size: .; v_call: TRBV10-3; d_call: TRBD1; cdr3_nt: TGTGCCATCAGTCCCGACCGGGACAGGGGTCAGCCCCAGCATTTT; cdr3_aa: CAISPDRDRGQPQHF
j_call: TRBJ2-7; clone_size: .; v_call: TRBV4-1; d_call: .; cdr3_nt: TGCGCCAGCAGCCAAGCGAGTTCCCGTCTCGAGCAGTACTTC; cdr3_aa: CASSQASSRLEQYF
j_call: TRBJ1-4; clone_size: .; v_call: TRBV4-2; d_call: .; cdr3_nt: TGTGCCAGCAGCCAATCTCCGTGGGACCGAGAAAAACTGTTTTTT; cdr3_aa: CASSQSPWDREKLFF
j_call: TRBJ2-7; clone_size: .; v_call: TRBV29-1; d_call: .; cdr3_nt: TGCAGCGCTCCTTGGACATCCTCCTACGAGCAGTACTTC; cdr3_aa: CSAPWTSSYEQYF
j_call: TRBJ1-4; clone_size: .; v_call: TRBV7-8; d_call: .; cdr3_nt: TGTGCCAGCAGCCGAACAGGGATCGGGGAAAAACTGTTTTTT; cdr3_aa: CASSRTGIGEKLFF
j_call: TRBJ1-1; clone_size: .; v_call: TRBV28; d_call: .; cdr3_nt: TGTGCCAGCAGTTTATCAGCCCCGAACACTGAAGCTTTCTTT; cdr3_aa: CASSLSAPNTEAFF